This T cell receptor (beta chain) was profiled in a study of blood T cell repertoires in COVID-19. Participant-reported clinical history was the basis for cohort assignment. V trimming: 1 base; J trimming: 4 bases; junction bases outside the gene matches: 10. Germline values: CDR1 SGHVS, CDR2 FQNEAQ. The CDR3 is 17 amino acids. Clones were sequenced by immunoSEQ multiplex PCR, and TCRdb holds only the in-frame ones, with some missing. This table holds about 130,000 clones, just under 85% found once. The TCR sequence derives from a man aged 50 or older who had recovered from COVID-19. Sequencing used PBMCs or T cells enriched from blood (not recorded which). The V and J genes are TRBV7-8 and TRBJ1-2; 9 bases align to TRBD1. The CDR3 nucleotides read TGTGCCAGCAGCTTAGAGGCTAGACAGGGGGGACTCTATGGCTACACCTTC. Its translation: CASSLEARQGGLYGYTF.